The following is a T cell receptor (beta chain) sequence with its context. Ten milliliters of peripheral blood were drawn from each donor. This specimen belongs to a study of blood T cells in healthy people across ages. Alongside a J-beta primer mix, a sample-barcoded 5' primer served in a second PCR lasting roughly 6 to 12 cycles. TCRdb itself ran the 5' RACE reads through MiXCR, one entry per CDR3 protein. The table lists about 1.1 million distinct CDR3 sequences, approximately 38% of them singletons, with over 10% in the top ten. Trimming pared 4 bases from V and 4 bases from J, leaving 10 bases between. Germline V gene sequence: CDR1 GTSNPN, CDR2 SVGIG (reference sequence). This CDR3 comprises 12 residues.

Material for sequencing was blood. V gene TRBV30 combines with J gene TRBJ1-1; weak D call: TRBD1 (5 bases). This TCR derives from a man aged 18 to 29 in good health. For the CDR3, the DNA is TGTGCCTGGACGGGGCAGAGCACTGAAGCTTTCTTT. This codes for CAWTGQSTEAFF. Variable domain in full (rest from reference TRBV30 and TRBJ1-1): SQTIHQWPATLVQPVGSPLSLECTVEGTSNPNLYWYRQAAGRGLQLLFYSVGIGQISSEVPQNLSASRPQDRQFILSSKKLLLSDSGFYLCAWTGQSTEAFFGQGTRLTVV.